This T cell receptor beta chain emerged from a study of blood T cell repertoires in COVID-19. Membership in each cohort depended on participant-reported clinical history. Donors in Cohort 3 counted as recovered after two negative PCRs, clearance, or symptom resolution. Per the germline V gene, CDR1 is WNHNN and CDR2 is SYGVQD (reference sequence). CDR3 length: 15 residues. J was trimmed by 6 bases and V by 5 bases; bases with no gene match: 2. Per the original methods: Scientists estimated how many nucleated cells there were by amplifying reference gene primers. Assay used: immunoSEQ multiplex PCR; TCRdb lists only in-frame clones, some missing. Clone size and the V and J calls come from that table; the DNA yielded D and trimming. This table has about 130,000 clones, 80% to 85% appearing once.

The V and J genes are TRBV10-1 and TRBJ2-2; 14 bases align to TRBD2. What was sequenced was PBMCs or T cells enriched from blood (not recorded which). This receptor was obtained from a man in his thirties or forties who had recovered from COVID-19. The chain's CDR3 is CASSQGLAGAGELFF. The CDR3 DNA is TGCGCCAGCAGTCAGGGACTAGCGGGAGCCGGGGAGCTGTTTTTT.